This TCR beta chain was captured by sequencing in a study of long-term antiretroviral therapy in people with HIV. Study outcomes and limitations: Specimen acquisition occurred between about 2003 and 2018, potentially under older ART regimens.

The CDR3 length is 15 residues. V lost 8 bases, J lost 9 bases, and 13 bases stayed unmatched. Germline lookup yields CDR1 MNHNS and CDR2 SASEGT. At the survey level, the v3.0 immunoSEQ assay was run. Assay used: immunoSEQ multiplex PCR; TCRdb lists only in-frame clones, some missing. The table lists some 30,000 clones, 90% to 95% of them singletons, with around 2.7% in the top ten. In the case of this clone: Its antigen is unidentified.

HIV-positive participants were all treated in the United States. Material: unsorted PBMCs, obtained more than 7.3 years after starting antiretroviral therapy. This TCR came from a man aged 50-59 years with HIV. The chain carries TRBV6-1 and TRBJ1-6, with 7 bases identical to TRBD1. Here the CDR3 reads CASLRTGTVGSPLHF. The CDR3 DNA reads TGTGCCAGCCTTAGAACCGGGACAGTGGGTTCACCCCTCCACTTT.